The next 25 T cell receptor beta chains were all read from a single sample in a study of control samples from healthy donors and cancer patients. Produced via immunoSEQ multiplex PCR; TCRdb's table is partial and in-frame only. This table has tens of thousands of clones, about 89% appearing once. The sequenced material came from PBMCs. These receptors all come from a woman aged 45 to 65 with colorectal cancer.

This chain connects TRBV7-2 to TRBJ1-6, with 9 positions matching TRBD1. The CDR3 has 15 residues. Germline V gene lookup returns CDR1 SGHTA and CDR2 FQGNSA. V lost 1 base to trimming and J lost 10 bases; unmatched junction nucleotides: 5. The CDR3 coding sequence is TGTGCCAGCAGCTTAGAGGACAGGGGAGAATCACCCCTCCACTTT. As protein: CASSLEDRGESPLHF.

This CDR3 reads CASSPIIGEAFF. In DNA form, the CDR3 reads TGTGCCAGCAGCCCCATTATAGGGGAAGCTTTCTTT. V is TRBV7-9 and J is TRBJ1-1; D gene ambiguous. Trimming pared 5 bases from V and 8 bases from J, leaving 12 bases between. The CDR3 length is 12 residues. The germline V gene encodes CDR1 SEHNR and CDR2 FQNEAQ (reference sequence).

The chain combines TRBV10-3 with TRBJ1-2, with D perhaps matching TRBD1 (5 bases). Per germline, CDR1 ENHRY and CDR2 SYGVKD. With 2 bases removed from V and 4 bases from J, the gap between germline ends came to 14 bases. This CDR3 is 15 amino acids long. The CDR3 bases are TGTGCCATCAGTGAGGGAAGGACAAACAGCTATGGCTACACCTTC. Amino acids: CAISEGRTNSYGYTF.

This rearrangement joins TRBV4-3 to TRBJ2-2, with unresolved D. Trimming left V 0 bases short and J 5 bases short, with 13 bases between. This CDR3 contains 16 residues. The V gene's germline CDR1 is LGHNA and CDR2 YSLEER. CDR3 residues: CASSQELGTSTGELFF. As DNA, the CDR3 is TGCGCCAGCAGCCAAGAGTTAGGCACCTCAACCGGGGAGCTGTTTTTT.

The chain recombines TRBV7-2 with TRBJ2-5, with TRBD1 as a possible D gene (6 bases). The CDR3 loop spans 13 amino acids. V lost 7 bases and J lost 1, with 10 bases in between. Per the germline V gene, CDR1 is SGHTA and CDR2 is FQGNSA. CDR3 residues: CASTYRVQETQYF. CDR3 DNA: TGTGCCAGCACCTACAGGGTCCAAGAGACCCAGTACTTC.

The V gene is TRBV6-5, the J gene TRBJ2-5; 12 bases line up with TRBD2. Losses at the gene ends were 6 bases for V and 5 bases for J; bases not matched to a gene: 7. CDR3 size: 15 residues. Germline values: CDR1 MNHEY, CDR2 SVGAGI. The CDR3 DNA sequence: TGTGCCAGCAGGACTAGCGGGGGCTGGGGGGAGACCCAGTACTTC. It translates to CASRTSGGWGETQYF.

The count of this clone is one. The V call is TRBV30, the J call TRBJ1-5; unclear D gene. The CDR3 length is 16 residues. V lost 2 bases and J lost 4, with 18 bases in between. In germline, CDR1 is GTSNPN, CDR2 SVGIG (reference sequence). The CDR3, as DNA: TGTGCCTGGAGTAACATGGGATATTGGAATAATCAGCCCCAGCATTTT. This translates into CAWSNMGYWNNQPQHF.

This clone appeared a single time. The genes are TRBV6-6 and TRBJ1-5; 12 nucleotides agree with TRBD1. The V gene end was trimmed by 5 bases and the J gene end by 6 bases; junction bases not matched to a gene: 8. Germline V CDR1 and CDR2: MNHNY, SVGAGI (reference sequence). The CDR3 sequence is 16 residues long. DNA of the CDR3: TGTGCCAGCAGTGGGGGACAGGGGGCTATAGTTCAGCCCCAGCATTTT. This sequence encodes CASSGGQGAIVQPQHF.

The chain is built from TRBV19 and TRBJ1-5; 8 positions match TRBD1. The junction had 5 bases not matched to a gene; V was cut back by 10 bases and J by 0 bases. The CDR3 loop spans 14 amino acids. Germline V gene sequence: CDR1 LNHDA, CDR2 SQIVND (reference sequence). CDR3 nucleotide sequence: TGTGCCAATACCGGGACAGGTAGCAATCAGCCCCAGCATTTT. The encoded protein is CANTGTGSNQPQHF.

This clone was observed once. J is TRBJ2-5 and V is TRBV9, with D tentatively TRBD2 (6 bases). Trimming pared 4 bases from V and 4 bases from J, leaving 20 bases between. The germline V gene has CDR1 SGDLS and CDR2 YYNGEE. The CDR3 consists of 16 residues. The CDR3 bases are TGTGCCAGCAGCTCCCGTTCGGACCAGGGACTAGAGACCCAGTACTTC. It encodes CASSSRSDQGLETQYF.

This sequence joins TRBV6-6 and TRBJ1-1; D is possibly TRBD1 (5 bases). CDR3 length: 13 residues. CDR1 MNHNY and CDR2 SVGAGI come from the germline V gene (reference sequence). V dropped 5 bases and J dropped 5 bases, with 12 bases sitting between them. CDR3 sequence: CASSPFGGTEAFF. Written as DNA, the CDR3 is TGTGCCAGCAGTCCTTTCGGGGGGACTGAAGCTTTCTTT.

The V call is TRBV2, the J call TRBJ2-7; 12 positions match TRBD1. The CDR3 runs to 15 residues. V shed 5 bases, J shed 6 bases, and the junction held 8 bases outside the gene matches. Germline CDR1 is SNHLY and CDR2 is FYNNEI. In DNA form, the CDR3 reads TGTGCCAGCAGTCGAGGGACAGGGGGCCCCTCCGAGCAGTACGTC. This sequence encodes CASSRGTGGPSEQYV.

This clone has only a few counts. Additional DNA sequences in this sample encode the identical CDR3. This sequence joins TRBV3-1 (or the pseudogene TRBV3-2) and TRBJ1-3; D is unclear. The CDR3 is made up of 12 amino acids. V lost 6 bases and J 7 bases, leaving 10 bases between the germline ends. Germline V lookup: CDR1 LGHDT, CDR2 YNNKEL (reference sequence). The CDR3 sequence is CASSQAGNTIYF. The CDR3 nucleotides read TGTGCCAGCAGTCAGGCGGGGAACACCATATATTTT.

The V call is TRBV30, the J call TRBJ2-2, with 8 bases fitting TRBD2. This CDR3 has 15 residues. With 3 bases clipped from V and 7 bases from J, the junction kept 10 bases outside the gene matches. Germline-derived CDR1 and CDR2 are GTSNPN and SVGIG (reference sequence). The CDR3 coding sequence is TGTGCCTGGAGGATGACGGGGGGGCCAGGCGGGGAGCTGTTTTTT. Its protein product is CAWRMTGGPGGELFF.

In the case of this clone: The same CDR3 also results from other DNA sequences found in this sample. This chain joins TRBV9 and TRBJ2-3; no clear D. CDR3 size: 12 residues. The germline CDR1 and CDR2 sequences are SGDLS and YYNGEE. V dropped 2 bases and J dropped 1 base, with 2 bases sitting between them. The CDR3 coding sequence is TGTGCCAGCAGCGTTGGCACAGATACGCAGTATTTT. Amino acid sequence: CASSVGTDTQYF.

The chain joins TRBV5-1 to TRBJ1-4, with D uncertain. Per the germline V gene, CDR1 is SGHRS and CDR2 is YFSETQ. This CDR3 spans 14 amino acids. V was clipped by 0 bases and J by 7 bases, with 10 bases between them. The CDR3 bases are TGCGCCAGCAGCTTGGACCCCCGGGGTGAAAAACTGTTTTTT. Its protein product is CASSLDPRGEKLFF.

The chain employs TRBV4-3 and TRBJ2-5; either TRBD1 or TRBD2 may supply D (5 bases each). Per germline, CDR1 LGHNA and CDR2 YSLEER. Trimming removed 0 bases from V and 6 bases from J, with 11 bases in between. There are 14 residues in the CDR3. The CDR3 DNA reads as TGCGCCAGCAGCCAAGATATGGGGGATAAGACCCAGTACTTC. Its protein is CASSQDMGDKTQYF.

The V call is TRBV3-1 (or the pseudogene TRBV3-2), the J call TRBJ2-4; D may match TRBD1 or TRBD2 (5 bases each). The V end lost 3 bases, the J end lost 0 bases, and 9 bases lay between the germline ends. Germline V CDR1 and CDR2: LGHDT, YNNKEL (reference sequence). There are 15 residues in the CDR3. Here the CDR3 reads CASSHSGTAKNIQYF. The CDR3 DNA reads TGTGCCAGCAGCCATTCCGGGACAGCCAAAAACATTCAGTACTTC.

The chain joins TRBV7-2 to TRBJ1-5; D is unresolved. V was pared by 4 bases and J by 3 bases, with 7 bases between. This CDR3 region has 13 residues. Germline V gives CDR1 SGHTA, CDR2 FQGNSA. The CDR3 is CASSSDPNQPQHF. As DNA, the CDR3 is TGTGCCAGCAGCTCGGACCCCAATCAGCCCCAGCATTTT.

CDR3 region: CATSRDRDRIHGYTF. The CDR3 nucleotides read TGTGCCACCAGCAGAGATAGGGACAGAATCCATGGCTACACCTTC. The chain carries TRBV15 and TRBJ1-2, with TRBD1 matching over 7 bases. V shed 0 bases, J shed 6 bases, and the junction held 7 bases outside the gene matches. The CDR3 is made up of 15 amino acids. Germline V gene sequence: CDR1 LNHNV, CDR2 YYDKDF (reference sequence).

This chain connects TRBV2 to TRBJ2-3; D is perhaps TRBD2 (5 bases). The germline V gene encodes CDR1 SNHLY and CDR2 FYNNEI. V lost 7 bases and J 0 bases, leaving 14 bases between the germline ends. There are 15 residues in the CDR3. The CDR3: CASIQGLASTDTQYF. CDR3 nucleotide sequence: TGTGCCAGCATCCAAGGTCTAGCCAGCACAGATACGCAGTATTTT.

The CDR3 nucleotides read TGTGCCAGCAGCCCAGAGGGTGTGAGGCAAGAGACCCAGTACTTC. Translation gives CASSPEGVRQETQYF. The chain recombines TRBV7-6 with TRBJ2-5; TRBD2 is a possible D gene (5 bases). The germline V and J ends were trimmed by 5 bases and 2 bases, with 15 bases remaining between them. The germline CDR1 and CDR2 sequences are SGHVS and FNYEAQ. The CDR3 extends over 15 amino acids.

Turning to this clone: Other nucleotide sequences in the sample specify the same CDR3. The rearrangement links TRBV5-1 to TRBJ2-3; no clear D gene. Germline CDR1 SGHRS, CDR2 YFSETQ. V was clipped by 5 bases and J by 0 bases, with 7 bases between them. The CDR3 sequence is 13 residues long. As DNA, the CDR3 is TGCGCCAGCAGTTCCGGGAGCACAGATACGCAGTATTTT. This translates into CASSSGSTDTQYF.

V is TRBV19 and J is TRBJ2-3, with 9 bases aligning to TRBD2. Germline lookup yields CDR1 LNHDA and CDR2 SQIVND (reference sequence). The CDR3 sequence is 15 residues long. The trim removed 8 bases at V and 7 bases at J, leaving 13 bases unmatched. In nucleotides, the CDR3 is TGTGCCAGTGCTCTTTCGGCTAGCGGGGAGTATACGCAGTATTTT. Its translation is CASALSASGEYTQYF.

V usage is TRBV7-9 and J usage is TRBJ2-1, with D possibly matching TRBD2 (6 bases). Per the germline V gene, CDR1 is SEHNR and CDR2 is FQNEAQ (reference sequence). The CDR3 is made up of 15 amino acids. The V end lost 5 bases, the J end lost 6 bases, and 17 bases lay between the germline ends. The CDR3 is CASSPAEGRGNEQFF. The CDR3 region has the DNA TGTGCCAGCAGCCCTGCGGAGGGTAGGGGCAATGAGCAGTTCTTC.